The source of this T cell receptor beta chain is a study of T cells in tumors after PD-1 blockade (dated by TCRdb to about 2019). Background for the entire study: Patients were excluded if they had prior checkpoint blockade, use of systemic immunosuppressants, or recent radiotherapy or other anti-cancer therapy within 4 weeks. Ongoing daily vismodegib 150 mg was also given to a subset of patients during anti-PD-1 treatment. Paired single-cell RNA and TCR sequencing was done in the study on site-matched tumors from patients with BCC or SCC, both before and after anti-PD-1 therapy. On average, tumor samples had roughly 24,000 TCR templates (range about 500-99,264) and roughly 5,600 unique clonotypes, roughly 20-fold deeper than single-cell TCR sequencing. Patients received pembrolizumab 200 mg every 3 weeks or cemiplimab 350 mg every 2 weeks. Clinical response was assessed using RECIST version 1.1. Results and caveats for the whole study, not just this receptor: Clonal replacement was seen only when comparing pre- and post-treatment samples and not when comparing two pre-treatment samples, which argues against artifacts from biopsy timing or location. Exhausted CD8+ clones expanded after therapy were mostly novel clonotypes undetected pre-treatment, suggesting clonal replacement rather than reinvigoration of pre-existing clones. Where the novel T cell clones came from was not determined, and possible sources could include lymphoid organs or rare unexpanded clones inside the tumor or in the tumor periphery. About two fifths of tumor TCR clonotypes were detected in blood, and some novel exhausted tumor clones were observed in pre-treatment blood, which was taken as suggesting peripheral recruitment.

Of note for this clone: The specificity of this receptor is unknown. Base qualities are not at hand, and no much larger clone is one base apart.

The sample's time point, from its label and the paper: first of two pre-therapy site-matched biopsies about two months apart. Site-matched tumor biopsies were taken from the same primary tumor before and after PD-1 blockade. Genomic DNA extracted from tumor biopsies or peripheral blood was used for bulk TCRbeta sequencing, with input ranging from roughly 616 ng to 6,500 ng. To detect rare clonotypes with greater sensitivity than single-cell TCR sequencing, bulk TCRbeta sequencing was done on the leftover biopsy material. All patients had histologically proven advanced or metastatic basal or squamous cell carcinoma and were poor candidates for surgical resection. Of the 11 to 12 patients making up the basal cell carcinoma cohort, seven or eight underwent bulk tumor TCR sequencing. Fresh biopsies came from the site of the primary tumor, and part of the tissue was kept in RNAlater for exome and bulk TCR sequencing.

Deep TCRbeta sequencing was performed with the immunoSEQ platform. Regarding the original processing steps: For further analysis, only productive rearrangements were exported out of the immunoSEQ Analyzer. A two-sided binomial test at Bonferroni-corrected P below 0.01 was used to call clones with significant expansion or contraction between timepoints. T cell phenotypes were assigned to bulk TCRbeta clonotypes by matching to single-cell RNA+TCR-seq clones sharing the same TCRbeta sequence. Using bulk TCR sequencing data, clone enrichment in tumor was calculated by dividing a clone's tumor frequency by the same clone's PBMC frequency. TCRs were grouped by GLIPH into specificity groups, defined as clusters of distinct TCRs likely recognizing common antigens via shared CDR3 motifs. What TCRdb holds here is the immuneACCESS table cut down to in-frame rearrangements. Part of the clones is not present; checked against another copy, under half of the missing clones reflect an unresolved V gene, and the others are unexplained. That table gives V, J and clone size, and the DNA gave D and trimming. In this sample the table shows 3,500 to 4,500 clones, less than 75% of which occur a single time. 6.5% to 9% of the sample lies in the top ten.

The germline V gene (reference sequence) supplies CDR1 LGHDT and CDR2 YNNKEL. V gives up 3 bases and J gives up 2 bases, and the segment between their germline ends measures 8 bases. From the cysteine through the phenylalanine, the CDR3 covers 14 amino acids. The only DNA kept is the CDR3, 42 bases in frame from the first base. This receptor chain uses TRBV3-1 (or the pseudogene TRBV3-2) and TRBJ2-1, with an unclear D gene assignment. The material sequenced was tumor tissue, taken before anti-PD-1 treatment. The receptor's source is a human donor with basal cell carcinoma. CDR3 loop: CASSHPGPYNEQFF. The sequenced DNA: TGTGCCAGCAGCCACCCAGGCCCCTACAATGAGCAGTTCTTC.